Each of the 5 T cell receptor beta chains below was sequenced from the same sample in a study of regulatory T cells in long-lasting Graves disease. Arm-PCR of CDR3 regions and iRepertoire HTBI primers were used to build TCR beta libraries. TCRdb redid the calling of the multiplex PCR reads with MiXCR, one entry per CDR3 protein. The data hold 560,000 or so distinct CDR3 sequences, with about 16% observed a single time. Time point indicated: newly diagnosed GD, antithyroid drugs for less than 3 months. Isolated PBMC RNA provided the starting material for the TCR library. This same sample was also taken into another study, of T cells in Graves' hyperthyroidism and ophthalmopathy.

The sequencing used peripheral blood mononuclear cells (PBMCs), collected at new diagnosis, from a patient treated with antithyroid drugs. The receptors here all came from a man aged 18-30 years with Graves disease.

Turning to this clonotype: As the CDR3 is not closed by the conserved phenylalanine or tryptophan, this likely results from a read error. The V gene is TRBV28, the J gene TRBJ1-5, with a tentative D call TRBD1 (5 bases). Trimming took off 0 bases at V and 6 bases at J, with 9 bases between the two ends. Germline V gene lookup returns CDR1 MDHEN and CDR2 SYDVKM. The CDR3 extends over 14 amino acids. The CDR3 nucleotides are TGTGCCAGCAGTTTATGGGTTGGGGGTCAGCCCCAGCATCTT. Its translation is CASSLWVGGQPQHL.

This clonotype was detected many times. The V call is TRBV6-1, the J call TRBJ2-7; TRBD1 matches at 8 bases. The CDR3 spans 15 residues. Trimming at V came to 6 bases and at J to 0 bases, leaving 7 bases not matched to a gene. CDR1 is MNHNS, CDR2 SASEGT, per germline. For the CDR3, the DNA is TGTGCCAGCAGGGGCGACAGGGGTTTCTCCTACGAGCAGTACTTC. This gives the protein CASRGDRGFSYEQYF.

The chain combines TRBV5-8 with TRBJ2-1, with 8 nucleotides matching TRBD2. The germline gives CDR1 SGHTS, CDR2 YDEGEE. The CDR3 totals 16 residues. The J segment lost 3 bases and the V segment lost 4 bases, leaving 9 bases of the junction unmatched. In nucleotides, the CDR3 is TGTGCCAGCAGCCCCAGCGGACTAGCCCTCTACAATGAGCAGTTCTTC. Encoded protein: CASSPSGLALYNEQFF.

This clonotype was observed many times. This chain uses TRBV2 with TRBJ2-5; the D is unclear. CDR1 and CDR2 (germline): SNHLY, FYNNEI. The CDR3 consists of 13 residues. The V and J ends lost 6 bases and 7 bases respectively, with 15 bases between them. The chain's CDR3 is CASRSLRAGTQYF. CDR3 bases: TGTGCCAGCAGGTCCCTTAGGGCCGGGACCCAGTACTTC.

This clonotype was detected a few times. This chain uses TRBV7-2 with TRBJ2-4, with a possible D match to TRBD1 (5 bases). V was clipped by 1 base and J by 0 bases, with 10 bases between them. Germline lookup yields CDR1 SGHTA and CDR2 FQGNSA. This CDR3 spans 16 amino acids. CDR3 nucleotides: TGTGCCAGCAGCTTAGAGGCAGGGCGAGCCAAAAACATTCAGTACTTC. Protein: CASSLEAGRAKNIQYF.